This T cell receptor (beta chain) is from a study of Graves' ophthalmopathy and Graves' hyperthyroidism (dated by TCRdb to 2016 to 2019). At the level of the whole study: Peripheral blood samples were taken at the time of initial diagnosis, before any treatment was given. The study used TCR beta repertoire signatures to distinguish Graves' ophthalmopathy from Graves' hyperthyroidism and to predict progression to ophthalmopathy. In total, 135 blood samples were TCR-sequenced: approximately 40 ophthalmopathy, 80 or so hyperthyroidism and some 17 hyperthyroidism-to-ophthalmopathy patients. A discovery set of 95 to 100 patients (43 ophthalmopathy, 55 to 60 stable hyperthyroidism) was enrolled to explore V-J signatures distinguishing ophthalmopathy from hyperthyroidism. For independent validation, a separate cohort was made up of 18 hyperthyroidism patients plus 17 patients who later progressed from hyperthyroidism to ophthalmopathy. In more than five hyperthyroidism patients, T-cell repertoires of thyroid tissue and blood were compared. Once sampling was done, hyperthyroidism patients were given methimazole at a starting dose of 30 mg daily, while ophthalmopathy patients were given high-dose intravenous methylprednisolone. For training and testing, the roughly 100 patients in the discovery cohort were randomly divided in a 7:3 ratio.

This clonotype was seen many times. Its antigen specificity is not known. Base qualities are not provided; no much larger clone lies one nucleotide away. According to the germline V gene (reference sequence), CDR1 reads SGHKS and CDR2 reads YYEKEE. Measured from the cysteine to the phenylalanine, the CDR3 is 15 residues long. Of the read, only the CDR3 DNA is kept; its 45 bases are in frame from base 1. From V the trimming removes 4 bases and from J it removes 1 base, while the gene matches leave 3 bases of the junction unaccounted for. Ophthalmopathy patients were characterized by moderately to severely active disease, a Clinical Activity Score of at least 3, a NOSPECS grade of at least 4, and a disease duration under 3 months. Anyone with other autoimmune diseases, uncontrolled infections, pregnancy or lactation was excluded from the study. Clinical symptoms, serum thyroxine, TRAb, thyroid ultrasound and orbital computed tomography formed the basis of the diagnosis. PBMCs were isolated from approximately 10 ml of fresh peripheral blood by Ficoll-Paque density gradient centrifugation. Total RNA was extracted using Trizol reagent, and RNA quality was checked on an Agilent 2100 Bioanalyzer.

Study-wide findings and limitations: No statistical method was used to predetermine the sample size, and group allocation was not hidden from the investigators. Among expanded thyroid clonotypes with frequency above 0.001, most also showed up in blood, which suggests that blood repertoires may reflect the thyroid immune response. In validation, the model predicted ophthalmopathy progression with 70.59% sensitivity and approximately 75% specificity; some 13 predicted patients were CT-confirmed with GO in a median of 6.5 months. In cross-validation, the 13-signature model distinguished ophthalmopathy from stable hyperthyroidism with more than 85% sensitivity and about 81% specificity, while in the test set the corresponding values were about 79% and 69%.

For repertoire sequencing, TCR beta CDR3 regions were amplified from RNA transcripts. The first round was an RT-PCR using HTBI primers with the Qiagen OneStep RT-PCR kit, and this first round was followed by a second-round multiplex PCR, then size selection and purification. Sequencing of the libraries was carried out on an Illumina HiSeq2000 in paired-end mode with 100 bp reads. As for the original processing: SOAPnuke was used for read processing, and reads with adapters, uncalled bases, a mean Phred below 15, or no exact constant-primer or identifier match were discarded. COPE v1.2.5 was used to merge the high-quality paired reads. Each unique nucleotide sequence was treated as a clonotype, and MiTCR v1.1 was used to align the clonotypes to the IMGT TRB V, D and J references. The analysis was limited to V-J combinations with a frequency above 0.0001, which together covered just over 98% of the repertoires. For each V-J combination, a TCR clonal expansion and chaos score was defined as the ratio of F50 clonal expansion to chaos observed in the TCRdist matrix. Welch's t-statistics and random forest were used to reduce the features to 10 to 15 V-J combinations, which were then used as input to a naive Bayes classifier. The Morisita-Horn index was used to measure how similar the thyroid and blood repertoires were. The public reads were reanalyzed by TCRdb: fastp trimming at Q25, MiXCR alignment, in-frame beta chains only. Records with the same CDR3 protein are collapsed into one entry carrying the most frequent genes and DNA. The V and J calls follow TCRdb's processing rather than the paper's. In this sample the table shows 350,000 to 450,000 distinct CDR3 sequences, about 18% of which occur a single time. Around 1.4% of the sample goes to the ten largest clones.

The chain was built from TRBV5-5 and TRBJ2-1, with 9 middle bases fitting TRBD1. The clonotype originates from a woman aged 18-35 years with Graves' ophthalmopathy. Donor details come from another sample of the same person, matched by shared clones. Sequenced input: peripheral blood. CDR3 reads: CASSGDRASYNEQFF. The sequenced DNA: TGTGCCAGCAGCGGGGACAGGGCGTCCTACAATGAGCAGTTCTTC.